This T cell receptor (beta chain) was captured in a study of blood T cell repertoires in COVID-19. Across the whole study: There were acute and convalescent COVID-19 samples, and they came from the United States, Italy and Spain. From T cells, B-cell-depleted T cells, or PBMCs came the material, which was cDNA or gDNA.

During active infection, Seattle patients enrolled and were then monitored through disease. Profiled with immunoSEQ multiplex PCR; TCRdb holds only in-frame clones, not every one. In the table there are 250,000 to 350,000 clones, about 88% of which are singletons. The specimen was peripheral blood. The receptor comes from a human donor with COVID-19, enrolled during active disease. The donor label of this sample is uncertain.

CDR3 coding DNA: TGTGCCAGCAGCGAACATACTAGTTCTGAGCAGTTCTTC. This codes for CASSEHTSSEQFF. This sequence joins TRBV7-3 and TRBJ2-1; maybe TRBD2 (5 bases). Trimming pared 5 bases from V and 9 bases from J, leaving 14 bases between. The CDR3 is made up of 13 amino acids. Germline V CDR1 and CDR2: SGHTA, FQGTGA.